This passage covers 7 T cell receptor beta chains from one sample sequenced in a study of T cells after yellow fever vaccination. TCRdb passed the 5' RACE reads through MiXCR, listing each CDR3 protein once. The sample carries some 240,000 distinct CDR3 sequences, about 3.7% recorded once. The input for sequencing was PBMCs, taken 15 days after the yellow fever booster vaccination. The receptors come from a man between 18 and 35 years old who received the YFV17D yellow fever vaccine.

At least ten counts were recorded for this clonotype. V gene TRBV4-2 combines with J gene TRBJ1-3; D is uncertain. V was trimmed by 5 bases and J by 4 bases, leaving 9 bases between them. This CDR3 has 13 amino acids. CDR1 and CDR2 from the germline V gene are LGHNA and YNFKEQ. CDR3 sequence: CASSENSGNTIYF. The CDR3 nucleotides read TGTGCCAGCAGCGAAAACTCAGGAAACACCATATATTTT.

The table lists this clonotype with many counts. CDR3 DNA: TGTGCCAGCAGTCTAACGGGGTTTATCTATGGCTACACCTTC. This codes for CASSLTGFIYGYTF. V usage is TRBV27 and J usage is TRBJ1-2; no reliable D call. The CDR3 contains 14 residues. Trimming shortened V by 5 bases and J by 4 bases, and 14 bases separated the two germline ends. CDR1 and CDR2 (germline): MNHEY, SMNVEV (reference sequence).

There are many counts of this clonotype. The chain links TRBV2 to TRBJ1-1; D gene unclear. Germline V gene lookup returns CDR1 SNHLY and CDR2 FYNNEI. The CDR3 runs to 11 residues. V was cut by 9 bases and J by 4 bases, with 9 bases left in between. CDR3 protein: CASGKGTEAFF. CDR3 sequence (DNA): TGTGCCAGTGGGAAAGGCACTGAAGCTTTCTTT. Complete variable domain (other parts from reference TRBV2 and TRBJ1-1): EPEVTQTPSHQVTQMGQEVILRCVPISNHLYFYWYRQILGQKVEFLVSFYNNEISEKSEIFDDQFSVERPDGSNFTLKIRSTKLEDSAMYFCASGKGTEAFFGQGTRLTVV.

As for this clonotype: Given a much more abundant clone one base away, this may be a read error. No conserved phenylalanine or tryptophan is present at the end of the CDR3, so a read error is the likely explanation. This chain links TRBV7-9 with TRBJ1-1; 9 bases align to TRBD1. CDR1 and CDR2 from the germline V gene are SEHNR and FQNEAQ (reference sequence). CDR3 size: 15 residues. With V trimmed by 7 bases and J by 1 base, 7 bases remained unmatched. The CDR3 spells CASKPWTGENTEAFS. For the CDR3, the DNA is TGTGCCAGCAAGCCTTGGACAGGGGAGAACACTGAAGCTTTCTCT.

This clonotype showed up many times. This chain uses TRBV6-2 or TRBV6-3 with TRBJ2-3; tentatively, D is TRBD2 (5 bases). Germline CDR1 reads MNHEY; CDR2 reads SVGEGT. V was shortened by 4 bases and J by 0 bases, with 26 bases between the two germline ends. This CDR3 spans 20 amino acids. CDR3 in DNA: TGTGCCAGCAGTTGGAGGCTAGGCGGAGGACGACACTCTAGCACAGATACGCAGTATTTT. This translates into CASSWRLGGGRHSSTDTQYF.

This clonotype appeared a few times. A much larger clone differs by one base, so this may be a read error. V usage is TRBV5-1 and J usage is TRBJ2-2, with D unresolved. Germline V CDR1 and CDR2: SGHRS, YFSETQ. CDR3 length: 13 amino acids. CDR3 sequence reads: CASCLAATGELFF. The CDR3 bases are TGCGCCAGCTGCTTGGCCGCCACCGGGGAGCTGTTTTTT.

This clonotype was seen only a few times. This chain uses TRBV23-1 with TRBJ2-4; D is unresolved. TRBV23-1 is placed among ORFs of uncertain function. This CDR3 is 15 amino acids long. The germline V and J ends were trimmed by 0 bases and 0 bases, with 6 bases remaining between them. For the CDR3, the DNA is TGCGCCAGCAGTCAATCCGGGTTAGCCAAAAACATTCAGTACTTC. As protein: CASSQSGLAKNIQYF.